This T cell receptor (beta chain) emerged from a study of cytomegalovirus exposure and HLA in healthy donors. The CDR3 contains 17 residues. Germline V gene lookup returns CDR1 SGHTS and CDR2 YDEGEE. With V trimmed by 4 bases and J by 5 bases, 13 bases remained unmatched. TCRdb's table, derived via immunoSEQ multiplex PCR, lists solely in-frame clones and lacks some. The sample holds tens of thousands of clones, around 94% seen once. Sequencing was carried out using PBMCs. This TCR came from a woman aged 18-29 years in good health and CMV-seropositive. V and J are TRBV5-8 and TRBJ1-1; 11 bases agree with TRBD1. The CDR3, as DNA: TGTGCCAGCAGCACCCGGACAGGGGGCGTTTTGGAAACTGAAGCTTTCTTT. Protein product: CASSTRTGGVLETEAFF.